Listed below are T cell receptor beta chains from one sample, sequenced in a study of cytomegalovirus exposure and HLA in healthy donors. The method was immunoSEQ multiplex PCR; TCRdb's version includes in-frame clones alone and lacks a portion of them. The table lists around 60,000 clones, less than 96% of them singletons. Sequencing input: PBMCs. The source of these receptors is a woman between 18 and 29 years old in good health and CMV-seronegative. Both conserved end residues are part of each CDR3. A D gene is named only where the DNA matches it firmly. For some rows the clone size is stated as once, few or many, or as a class when expanded; others skip it.

clone_size	j_call	v_call	d_call	cdr3_aa	cdr3_nt
.	TRBJ2-7	TRBV15	TRBD2	CATGPGLGFYEQYF	TGTGCCACGGGGCCGGGACTAGGCTTTTACGAGCAGTACTTC
.	TRBJ1-2	TRBV5-8	.	CASSSGGYGYTF	TGTGCCAGCAGCTCGGGAGGCTATGGCTACACCTTC
once	TRBJ1-3	TRBV18	.	CASSPAGDYGNTIYF	TGTGCCAGCTCACCAGCGGGGGACTATGGAAACACCATATATTTT
.	TRBJ2-3	TRBV30	TRBD2	CAWSPRTSGGRDTQYF	TGTGCCTGGAGTCCCCGGACTAGCGGGGGGCGTGATACGCAGTATTTT
.	TRBJ2-1	TRBV6-1	.	CASSSSGVPGGQFF	TGTGCCAGCAGTTCCTCCGGGGTGCCCGGCGGGCAGTTCTTC
.	TRBJ2-7	TRBV5-1	TRBD1	CASSSSLTGQGAYEQYF	TGCGCCAGCAGCTCGTCGCTGACTGGGCAGGGGGCCTACGAGCAGTACTTC
.	TRBJ2-1	TRBV18	TRBD2	CASSPTAGDNEQFF	TGTGCCAGCTCACCGACGGCGGGGGACAATGAGCAGTTCTTC
.	TRBJ2-1	TRBV21-1	.	CASRSGGTSGRSNEQFF	TGTGCCAGCCGATCAGGCGGGACTAGCGGGAGAAGCAATGAGCAGTTCTTC
.	TRBJ2-7	TRBV20-1	.	CSANPVYEQYF	TGCAGTGCAAACCCGGTGTACGAGCAGTACTTC
.	TRBJ2-7	TRBV28	TRBD1	CASSGTDPLYEQYF	TGTGCCAGCAGTGGGACAGACCCACTCTACGAGCAGTACTTC
.	TRBJ2-7	TRBV28	.	CASSPGGLAPYEQYF	TGTGCCAGCAGCCCCGGGGGACTGGCCCCCTACGAGCAGTACTTC
once	TRBJ1-2	TRBV18	.	CASSRGGDNYGYTF	TGTGCCAGCTCACGGGGAGGGGACAACTATGGCTACACCTTC
.	TRBJ2-5	TRBV4-3	TRBD2	CASSQRLAGASAQYF	TGCGCCAGCAGCCAAAGGCTAGCGGGGGCATCGGCCCAGTACTTC
.	TRBJ2-5	TRBV5-1	TRBD2	CASGGSGRPQETQYF	TGCGCCAGCGGGGGTAGCGGGAGGCCCCAGGAGACCCAGTACTTC
.	TRBJ1-5	TRBV19	.	CASSMTGTPNQPQHF	TGTGCCAGTAGTATGACCGGGACACCTAATCAGCCCCAGCATTTT
.	TRBJ2-7	TRBV28	TRBD2	CASSPPRLAGVGEQYF	TGTGCCAGCAGCCCCCCCCGACTAGCGGGAGTGGGCGAGCAGTACTTC
.	TRBJ1-3	TRBV7-6	TRBD1	CASSPSGQGNTIYF	TGTGCCAGCAGCCCATCGGGACAGGGAAACACCATATATTTT
.	TRBJ2-6	TRBV13	TRBD1	CASTRGGDRAPGANVLTF	TGTGCCAGCACCCGGGGTGGGGACAGGGCGCCTGGGGCCAACGTCCTGACTTTC
.	TRBJ2-7	TRBV30	.	CAWSASYEQYF	TGTGCCTGGAGTGCGTCGTACGAGCAGTACTTC
.	TRBJ2-5	TRBV28	TRBD1	CASSHRDRPTETQYF	TGTGCCAGCAGTCATCGGGACAGACCCACCGAGACCCAGTACTTC
.	TRBJ1-2	TRBV2	TRBD1	CASSKTTRDRDLYGYTF	TGTGCCAGCAGTAAAACCACCCGGGACAGGGACCTCTATGGCTACACCTTC
.	TRBJ1-1	TRBV5-1	TRBD1	CASSLGQGATEAFF	TGCGCCAGCAGCTTGGGACAGGGGGCCACTGAAGCTTTCTTT
.	TRBJ1-4	TRBV4-3	.	CASSQAGQPNEKLFF	TGCGCCAGCAGCCAAGCTGGACAGCCTAATGAAAAACTGTTTTTT
.	TRBJ2-1	TRBV4-3	TRBD2	CASSQALGLSGNEQFF	TGCGCCAGCAGCCAAGCCTTGGGACTATCGGGCAATGAGCAGTTCTTC
.	TRBJ1-2	TRBV23-1	.	CASSPQDRTRYTF	TGCGCCAGCAGTCCCCAAGACAGGACCCGCTACACCTTC
.	TRBJ2-7	TRBV28	.	CASSLMVTARNYEQYF	TGTGCCAGCAGCCTTATGGTGACAGCACGTAACTACGAGCAGTACTTC